These T cell receptor beta chains were read from a single sample in a study of T cell clones after liver transplantation. The method was immunoSEQ multiplex PCR; TCRdb's version includes in-frame clones alone and lacks a portion of them. The repertoire has some 70,000 clones, roughly 80% of them found once; the top ten carry about 0.6%. Sequencing was performed on CD4+ T cells from blood, taken before liver transplant. Receptor source: a human donor who received a liver transplant. The CDR3 runs from the conserved cysteine through the conserved F or W. D genes are given only for firm matches. Some rows mark clone size as missing; the rest say once, few, many or name a class of expanded clone.

J	D	size	V	CDR3	DNA
TRBJ1-1	NA	NA	TRBV28	CASSLRVWNTEAFF	TGTGCCAGCAGCCTTAGGGTTTGGAACACTGAAGCTTTCTTT
TRBJ2-2	NA	NA	TRBV18	CASSPRGVMETGELFF	TGTGCCAGCTCACCACGAGGGGTGATGGAGACCGGGGAGCTGTTTTTT
TRBJ2-3	TRBD2	NA	TRBV29-1	CSVPLAGGFGTQYF	TGCAGCGTCCCTCTAGCGGGAGGGTTCGGTACGCAGTATTTT
TRBJ2-5	NA	once	TRBV11-3	CASSLGSTREETQYF	TGTGCCAGCAGCTTAGGCTCGACTAGAGAAGAGACCCAGTACTTC
TRBJ2-7	NA	NA	TRBV6-5	CASSPTPSSYEQYF	TGTGCCAGCAGCCCGACACCCAGCTCCTACGAGCAGTACTTC
TRBJ2-4	NA	NA	TRBV18	CASSPGTGTNIQYF	TGTGCCAGCTCACCCGGGACTGGAACAAACATTCAGTACTTC
TRBJ2-7	TRBD1	once	TRBV6-1	CASRPSGQNYEQYF	TGTGCCAGCAGACCATCGGGACAGAACTACGAGCAGTACTTC
TRBJ2-1	NA	NA	TRBV10-3	CAISEDGNEQFF	TGTGCCATCAGTGAGGACGGAAATGAGCAGTTCTTC
TRBJ1-5	TRBD1	NA	TRBV19	CASRDRGSNQPQHF	TGTGCCAGTAGGGACAGGGGAAGCAATCAGCCCCAGCATTTT
TRBJ1-1	NA	NA	TRBV5-3	CARSYLFTEAFF	TGTGCCAGAAGCTATCTCTTCACTGAAGCTTTCTTT
TRBJ1-2	NA	NA	TRBV7-2	CASSLSPLGRDSDGYTF	TGTGCCAGCAGCTTAAGCCCCCTAGGCAGGGATTCTGATGGCTACACCTTC
TRBJ1-2	NA	few	TRBV28	CASIPNRGYGYTF	TGTGCCAGCATCCCTAATAGGGGCTATGGCTACACCTTC
TRBJ2-1	TRBD2	NA	TRBV7-3	CASTRAGVYNEQFF	TGTGCCAGCACCCGAGCGGGAGTCTACAATGAGCAGTTCTTC
TRBJ2-4	NA	NA	TRBV29-1	CSVEGFGAAKNIQYF	TGCAGCGTTGAAGGGTTTGGGGCTGCCAAAAACATTCAGTACTTC
TRBJ2-7	TRBD2	NA	TRBV23-1	CASSQSLAGGYHEQYF	TGCGCCAGCAGTCAATCTCTAGCGGGAGGGTACCACGAGCAGTACTTC
TRBJ2-2	NA	NA	TRBV6-6	CASSYTGRGPGELFF	TGTGCCAGCAGTTACACCGGGCGGGGTCCCGGGGAGCTGTTTTTT
TRBJ1-1	NA	NA	TRBV4-3	CASSFEGRNTEAFF	TGCGCCAGCAGCTTCGAGGGAAGGAACACTGAAGCTTTCTTT
TRBJ2-7	NA	NA	TRBV29-1	CSVAANTYEQYF	TGCAGCGTTGCCGCAAACACCTACGAGCAGTACTTC
TRBJ2-7	NA	NA	TRBV18	CASSLGQASYEQYF	TGTGCCAGCTCACTAGGGCAGGCCTCCTACGAGCAGTACTTC
TRBJ1-1	NA	NA	TRBV19	CASTRQLNTEAFF	TGTGCCAGTACCAGACAGTTGAACACTGAAGCTTTCTTT
TRBJ2-7	NA	NA	TRBV5-1	CASSLQGRGIHEQYF	TGCGCCAGCAGCTTGCAGGGAAGGGGGATCCACGAGCAGTACTTC
TRBJ1-1	NA	NA	TRBV18	CASSPHPGNTEAFF	TGTGCCAGCTCACCCCACCCCGGGAACACTGAAGCTTTCTTT
TRBJ2-1	NA	NA	TRBV5-1	CASSLNMGNEQFF	TGCGCCAGCAGCTTGAACATGGGGAATGAGCAGTTCTTC
TRBJ2-1	NA	NA	TRBV7-2	CASSLLSQAELYNEQFF	TGTGCCAGCAGCTTACTTTCCCAAGCGGAATTATACAATGAGCAGTTCTTC
TRBJ2-7	TRBD2	NA	TRBV5-1	CASSSTAGGSGEQYF	TGCGCCAGCAGCTCCACCGCGGGGGGAAGCGGCGAGCAGTACTTC
TRBJ1-5	TRBD1	few	TRBV6-6	CASSSRDRVNQPQHF	TGTGCCAGCAGTTCCCGGGACAGAGTAAATCAGCCCCAGCATTTT
TRBJ1-1	NA	few	TRBV18	CASSPIARGVTEAFF	TGTGCCAGCTCACCAATCGCCAGGGGTGTAACTGAAGCTTTCTTT
TRBJ1-4	TRBD1	once	TRBV28	CASRKPGQVINEKLFF	TGTGCCAGCCGTAAACCGGGACAGGTCATTAATGAAAAACTGTTTTTT
TRBJ2-7	NA	NA	TRBV28	CASRQSGNSIYEQYF	TGTGCCAGCAGACAGAGCGGTAACTCTATCTACGAGCAGTACTTC
TRBJ2-5	NA	NA	TRBV6-5	CASRSTGRQETQYF	TGTGCCAGCAGAAGCACAGGCCGTCAAGAGACCCAGTACTTC
TRBJ2-2	TRBD2	NA	TRBV4-3	CASSQEGGLSSGAGELFF	TGCGCCAGCAGCCAAGAGGGAGGGTTGTCTAGCGGGGCGGGGGAGCTGTTTTTT
TRBJ2-7	TRBD2	NA	TRBV27	CASSPPPGLGPYEQYF	TGTGCCAGCAGTCCACCCCCGGGACTAGGCCCCTACGAGCAGTACTTC
TRBJ2-3	NA	NA	TRBV10-3	CAISELGIGTDTQYF	TGTGCCATCAGTGAGCTAGGAATTGGGACAGATACGCAGTATTTT
TRBJ2-2	TRBD1	NA	TRBV6-5	CASSYSGRGRGGELFF	TGTGCCAGCAGTTACTCGGGCAGGGGGCGCGGCGGGGAGCTGTTTTTT
TRBJ1-3	NA	NA	TRBV6-5	CASSPGDSGNTIYF	TGTGCCAGCAGCCCCGGGGACTCTGGAAACACCATATATTTT
TRBJ2-5	NA	NA	TRBV5-1	CASSSQGQETQYF	TGCGCCAGCAGCTCACAGGGTCAAGAGACCCAGTACTTC
TRBJ2-1	TRBD1	NA	TRBV29-1	CSAGRQGRRYKFF	TGCAGCGCCGGACGACAGGGGCGACGGTATAAGTTCTTC
TRBJ1-2	NA	NA	TRBV21-1	CASSTRPLAPPANYGYTF	TGTGCCAGCAGCACCCGTCCTCTGGCACCTCCAGCTAACTATGGCTACACCTTC
TRBJ2-6	NA	NA	TRBV2	CASNYGTLTSGANVLTF	TGTGCCAGCAACTACGGGACGCTGACCTCTGGGGCCAACGTCCTGACTTTC
TRBJ1-5	TRBD1	NA	TRBV28	CASSPDRGYSNQPQHF	TGTGCCAGCAGTCCGGACAGGGGGTATAGCAATCAGCCCCAGCATTTT
TRBJ1-1	NA	once	TRBV28	CASSLRLNTEAFF	TGTGCCAGCAGTTTAAGGTTGAACACTGAAGCTTTCTTT
TRBJ2-2	NA	NA	TRBV7-2	CASIDNALNTGELFF	TGTGCCAGCATCGACAACGCCCTAAACACCGGGGAGCTGTTTTTT
TRBJ1-1	NA	once	TRBV10-3	CAISEPFPSEAFF	TGTGCCATCAGTGAGCCTTTTCCCTCGGAAGCTTTCTTT
TRBJ1-5	NA	NA	TRBV27	CASSLSSGVRQPQHF	TGTGCCAGCAGTTTATCTTCGGGGGTAAGGCAGCCCCAGCATTTT
TRBJ2-1	TRBD2	NA	TRBV18	CASSPPGGRVYNEQFF	TGTGCCAGCTCACCACCGGGCGGGAGGGTCTACAATGAGCAGTTCTTC
TRBJ2-1	NA	NA	TRBV7-2	CASSFEVGNYNEQFF	TGTGCCAGCAGCTTCGAAGTCGGTAACTACAATGAGCAGTTCTTC
TRBJ2-7	NA	many	TRBV7-3	CASSLTGVSYEQYF	TGTGCCAGCAGCTTAACAGGGGTCTCCTACGAGCAGTACTTC
TRBJ1-4	NA	NA	TRBV7-2	CASSLAGVGEKLFF	TGTGCCAGCAGCTTAGCCGGGGTCGGTGAAAAACTGTTTTTT
TRBJ2-1	NA	NA	TRBV11-2	CASSGELNNEQFF	TGTGCCAGCAGCGGGGAGCTTAACAATGAGCAGTTCTTC
TRBJ2-1	TRBD1	NA	TRBV29-1	CSVEGRGQGEQFF	TGCAGCGTTGAAGGTAGGGGGCAAGGTGAGCAGTTCTTC